One sample yielded the 3 T cell receptor beta chains listed below, sequenced in a study of blood T cell repertoires in COVID-19. Clones were read by immunoSEQ multiplex PCR, and TCRdb kept only the in-frame ones, dropping some. In the table there are about 300,000 clones, roughly nine tenths of which are singletons. Sequenced input: peripheral blood. Receptors originate from a man between 18 and 29 years old who had recovered from COVID-19.

This clone was recorded once. This chain connects TRBV11-2 to TRBJ1-4; perhaps TRBD1 as D (5 bases). Trimming stripped 1 base from V and 9 bases from J, with 9 bases between. Germline V lookup: CDR1 SGHAT, CDR2 FQNNGV. The CDR3 spans 13 residues. CDR3 bases: TGTGCCAGCAGCTTAGGCGACAGTCAAAAACTGTTTTTT. This gives the protein CASSLGDSQKLFF.

The V gene is TRBV10-3, the J gene TRBJ2-1; TRBD2 agrees at 7 bases. CDR1 is ENHRY and CDR2 is SYGVKD in the germline V gene. After removal of 4 bases from V and 5 bases from J, the junction contained 2 bases not matched to a gene. The CDR3 is 13 amino acids. The CDR3 spells CAISGGLDNEQFF. DNA of the CDR3: TGTGCCATCAGTGGAGGACTAGACAATGAGCAGTTCTTC.

Regarding this clone: The identical CDR3 is also encoded by other nucleotide sequences in the sample. This chain uses TRBV9 with TRBJ2-2, with D maybe TRBD2 (5 bases). V dropped 0 bases and J dropped 5 bases, with 8 bases sitting between them. Germline V CDR1 and CDR2: SGDLS, YYNGEE. The length of the CDR3 is 14 residues. The CDR3: CASSVGGSTGELFF. The CDR3 DNA reads as TGTGCCAGCAGCGTAGGAGGGAGTACCGGGGAGCTGTTTTTT.